The 21 T cell receptor beta chains in this list originate from one sample, sequenced in a study of T cell changes during pregnancy in multiple sclerosis. Here immunoSEQ multiplex PCR was the method, and the copy in TCRdb shows in-frame clones only, minus some. The sample consists of 17,000 or so clones, 84% of them appearing once. The source material was CD8+ T cells from peripheral blood mononuclear cells, sampled in the third trimester of pregnancy. The receptors originated from a female donor in good health, enrolled as a control in a pregnancy study.

The rearrangement links TRBV9 to TRBJ1-3; D might be TRBD1 (6 bases). The CDR3 consists of 14 residues. V was pared by 4 bases and J by 1 base, with 9 bases between. Germline loops: CDR1 SGDLS, CDR2 YYNGEE. CDR3 sequence reads: CASSPGQSGNTIYF. The CDR3 bases are TGTGCCAGCAGCCCAGGACAGTCTGGAAACACCATATATTTT.

The chain carries TRBV19 and TRBJ2-2, with 8 bases aligning to TRBD2. The CDR3 is made up of 12 amino acids. Losses at the gene ends were 11 bases for V and 7 bases for J; bases not matched to a gene: 6. Germline CDR1 reads LNHDA; CDR2 reads SQIVND (reference sequence). In DNA form, the CDR3 reads TGTGCCGGACTAGCTGTCAACGGGGAGCTGTTTTTT. Protein product: CAGLAVNGELFF.

This clone has more than one count but fewer than ten. The rearrangement joins TRBV6-1 to TRBJ1-6; perhaps TRBD1 as D (5 bases). Germline assignment: CDR1 MNHNS and CDR2 SASEGT. V shed 11 bases and J shed 7 bases, with 15 bases lying between them. The CDR3 covers 13 residues. CDR3 in DNA: TGTGCCGGGGGGTCCTCAGAGAATTCACCCCTCCACTTT. It codes for CAGGSSENSPLHF.

This clone was recorded once. This chain connects TRBV19 to TRBJ2-1; tentative D call: TRBD2 (6 bases). Germline lookup yields CDR1 LNHDA and CDR2 SQIVND (reference sequence). The CDR3 covers 15 residues. Trimming left V 5 bases short and J 4 bases short, with 15 bases between. CDR3 in amino acids: CASSARAEGYNEQFF. CDR3 DNA: TGTGCCAGTAGTGCGAGGGCGGAGGGATACAATGAGCAGTTCTTC.

The genes are TRBV9 and TRBJ2-7; TRBD1 is a possible D gene (6 bases). This CDR3 spans 14 amino acids. Trimming took off 0 bases at V and 2 bases at J, with 9 bases between the two ends. Germline V gene lookup returns CDR1 SGDLS and CDR2 YYNGEE. DNA of the CDR3: TGTGCCAGCAGCGTAGACGGGACACCCTACGAGCAGTACTTC. Protein sequence: CASSVDGTPYEQYF.

The V gene is TRBV11-2, the J gene TRBJ2-1, with 14 bases that match TRBD2. The CDR3 runs to 15 residues. The junction had 5 bases not matched to a gene; V was cut back by 6 bases and J by 7 bases. Germline lookup yields CDR1 SGHAT and CDR2 FQNNGV. The CDR3 coding sequence is TGTGCCAGCAGTTCCGGGACTAGCGGGGGTAATGAGCAGTTCTTC. This codes for CASSSGTSGGNEQFF.

The CDR3: CASSWASGSRNEQFF. DNA of the CDR3: TGTGCCAGCAGCTGGGCTAGCGGGAGTAGGAATGAGCAGTTCTTC. The chain joins TRBV7-9 to TRBJ2-1; 10 nucleotides line up with TRBD2. The V and J ends lost 4 bases and 7 bases, in that order; junction bases with no gene match: 7. The CDR3 contains 15 residues. The V gene's germline CDR1 is SEHNR and CDR2 FQNEAQ (reference sequence).

This chain links TRBV9 with TRBJ1-2; D is unresolved. Trimming left V 0 bases short and J 4 bases short, with 10 bases between. The germline CDR1 and CDR2 sequences are SGDLS and YYNGEE. The CDR3 is 14 residues long. In DNA, the CDR3 is TGTGCCAGCAGCGTAGGGGTGGAGGGCTATGGCTACACCTTC. This encodes CASSVGVEGYGYTF. Full variable domain (rest looked up from reference TRBV9 and TRBJ1-2): DSGVTQTPKHLITATGQRVTLRCSPRSGDLSVYWYQQSLDQGLQFLIQYYNGEERAKGNILERFSAQQFPDLHSELNLSSLELGDSALYFCASSVGVEGYGYTFGSGTRLTVV.

The chain links TRBV11-2 to TRBJ2-5, with D perhaps TRBD1 (5 bases). The CDR3 runs 15 residues. The V gene lost 3 bases and the J gene lost 2 bases, with 13 bases spanning the gap. Germline CDR1 SGHAT, CDR2 FQNNGV. The CDR3 region is CASSFWGGIQETQYF. CDR3 DNA: TGTGCCAGCAGCTTTTGGGGCGGAATTCAAGAGACCCAGTACTTC.

The rearrangement joins TRBV15 to TRBJ2-3; D is possibly TRBD1 (6 bases). The ends were cut back, 1 base at V and 2 bases at J, with 10 bases in the middle. This CDR3 is 15 amino acids long. Germline CDR1 is LNHNV and CDR2 is YYDKDF (reference sequence). As DNA, the CDR3 is TGTGCCACCAGCAGAGGCAGGGGCTCCACAGATACGCAGTATTTT. Protein: CATSRGRGSTDTQYF.

The chain joins TRBV12-2 to TRBJ1-1; the D call of TRBD1 is as the table states it, not checked on the DNA. TRBV12-2 is classified as a pseudogene. The CDR3 extends over 17 amino acids. Written as DNA, the CDR3 is TGTGCAAGTCGCTCCGGGGGACAGGGGCCCCAAGGAACTGAAGCTTTCTTT. Its translation is CASRSGGQGPQGTEAFF.

The rearrangement links TRBV11-2 to TRBJ2-2; the D gene is possibly TRBD1 (5 bases). Trimming shortened V by 1 base and J by 5 bases, and 14 bases separated the two germline ends. Germline V CDR1 and CDR2: SGHAT, FQNNGV. This CDR3 is built from 16 residues. The CDR3 loop is CASSLGGWAGTGELFF. The CDR3 DNA follows: TGTGCCAGCAGCTTAGGCGGATGGGCAGGGACCGGGGAGCTGTTTTTT. The complete variable domain, with remaining parts taken from reference TRBV11-2 and TRBJ2-2, reads EAGVAQSPRYKIIEKRQSVAFWCNPISGHATLYWYQQILGQGPKLLIQFQNNGVVDDSQLPKDRFSAERLKGVDSTLKIQPAKLEDSAVYLCASSLGGWAGTGELFFGEGSRLTVL.

CDR3: CASNPTGLGSYGYTF. In nucleotides, the CDR3 is TGTGCCAGTAACCCTACGGGACTGGGATCCTATGGCTACACCTTC. The V call is TRBV19, the J call TRBJ1-2, with D possibly TRBD1 on 5 matching bases. CDR1 is LNHDA and CDR2 is SQIVND in the germline V gene (reference sequence). V lost 7 bases, J lost 4 bases, and 19 bases lay in between. The CDR3 has 15 residues.

CDR3 DNA sequence: TGCGCCAGCAGTTCACCCGGGACAGTAACCGGACAGCCCCAGCATTTT. Translated, it gives CASSSPGTVTGQPQHF. The rearrangement joins TRBV23-1 to TRBJ1-5, with 7 nucleotides matching TRBD1. TRBV23-1 is reported as an ORF; its role is uncertain. The CDR3 runs to 16 residues. J gave up 7 bases and V 5 bases, and 14 bases lay outside the gene matches.

The rearrangement uses TRBV9 and TRBJ2-3, with TRBD2 identical over 10 bases. After removal of 3 bases from V and 0 bases from J, the junction contained 4 bases not matched to a gene. There are 16 residues in the CDR3. Germline V gene data show CDR1 as SGDLS and CDR2 as YYNGEE. The chain's CDR3 is CASSARAGGSTDTQYF. DNA of the CDR3: TGTGCCAGCAGCGCCCGAGCGGGGGGGAGCACAGATACGCAGTATTTT.

The chain couples TRBV2 to TRBJ1-4, with 9 bases aligning to TRBD1. V was clipped by 3 bases and J by 4 bases; unmatched bases: 6. Looked up from germline, CDR1 is SNHLY and CDR2 is FYNNEI. The CDR3 is 16 amino acids. The DNA of the CDR3 is TGTGCCAGCAGTGAGGAGGGGACAGGGCTTAATGAAAAACTGTTTTTT. Translated: CASSEEGTGLNEKLFF.

V is TRBV7-9 and J is TRBJ2-1; D possibly corresponds to TRBD2 (6 bases). The germline V and J ends were trimmed by 11 bases and 4 bases, with 12 bases remaining between them. The CDR3 covers 12 residues. CDR1 is SEHNR, CDR2 FQNEAQ, per germline (reference sequence). CDR3 residues: CAEAGMYNEQFF. The CDR3 nucleotides read TGTGCCGAGGCGGGGATGTACAATGAGCAGTTCTTC.

A remark on this clone: An end of the junction differs from the germline gene, which may be a read error. The V gene is TRBV7-7, the J gene TRBJ2-3, with 9 bases matching TRBD1. CDR1 and CDR2 (germline): SSHAT, FNYEAQ (reference sequence). The CDR3 runs to 13 residues. CDR3 sequence: CASSPGQGNTQYF. The DNA for the CDR3 is TGTGCTAGCAGCCCGGGACAGGGTAATACGCAGTATTTT.

This chain uses TRBV4-3 with TRBJ2-7; D gene ambiguous. Trimming left V 1 base short and J 2 bases short, with 12 bases between. Germline CDR1 LGHNA, CDR2 YSLEER. The CDR3 is 15 residues long. The CDR3 DNA is TGCGCCAGCAGCCAAGGTCTGGCACCGACCTACGAGCAGTACTTC. Its protein product is CASSQGLAPTYEQYF.

The J gene is TRBJ1-4, the V gene TRBV6-5, with D maybe TRBD1 (6 bases). The CDR3 has 15 amino acids. Germline CDR1 MNHEY, CDR2 SVGAGI. V was clipped by 1 base and J by 4 bases, with 10 bases between them. The CDR3 nucleotides read TGTGCCAGCAGTTACTTTCAGGGGAGTAATGAAAAACTGTTTTTT. Translating gives CASSYFQGSNEKLFF.

The CDR3 coding sequence is TGTGCCGGATGGGGCGACGGCACTGAAGCTTTCTTT. Translated: CAGWGDGTEAFF. This rearrangement joins TRBV5-4 to TRBJ1-1, with D perhaps TRBD1 (5 bases). The CDR3 consists of 12 residues. CDR1 is SGHNT, CDR2 YYREEE, per germline (reference sequence). The V end was cut by 10 bases, the J end by 4 bases, with 14 bases between.